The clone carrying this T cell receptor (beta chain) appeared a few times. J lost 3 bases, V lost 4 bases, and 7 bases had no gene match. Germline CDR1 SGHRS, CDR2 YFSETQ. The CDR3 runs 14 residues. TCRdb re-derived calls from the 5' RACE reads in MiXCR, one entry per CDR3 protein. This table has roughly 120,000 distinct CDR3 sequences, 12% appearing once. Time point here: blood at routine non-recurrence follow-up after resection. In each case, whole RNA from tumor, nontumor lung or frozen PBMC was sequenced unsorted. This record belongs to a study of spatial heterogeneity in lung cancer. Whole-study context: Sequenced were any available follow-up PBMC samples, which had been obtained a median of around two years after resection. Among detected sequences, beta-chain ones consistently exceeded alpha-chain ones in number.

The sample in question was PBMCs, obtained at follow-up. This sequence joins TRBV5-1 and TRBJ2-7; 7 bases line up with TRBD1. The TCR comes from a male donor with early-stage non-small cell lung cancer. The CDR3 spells CASSPGQVNYEQYF. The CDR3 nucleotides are TGCGCCAGCAGCCCCGGACAGGTGAACTACGAGCAGTACTTC.